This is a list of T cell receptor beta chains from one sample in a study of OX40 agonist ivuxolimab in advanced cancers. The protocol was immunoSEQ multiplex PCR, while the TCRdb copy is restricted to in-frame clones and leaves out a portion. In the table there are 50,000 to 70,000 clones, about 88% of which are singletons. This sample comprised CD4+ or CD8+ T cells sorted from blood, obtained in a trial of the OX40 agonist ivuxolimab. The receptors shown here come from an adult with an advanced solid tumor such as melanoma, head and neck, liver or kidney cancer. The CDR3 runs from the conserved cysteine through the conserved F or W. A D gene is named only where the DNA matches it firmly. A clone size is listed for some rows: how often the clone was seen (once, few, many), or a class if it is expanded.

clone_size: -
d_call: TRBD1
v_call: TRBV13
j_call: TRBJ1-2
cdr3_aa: CASSRGTGANYGYTF
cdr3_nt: TGTGCCAGCAGCCGAGGGACAGGGGCTAACTATGGCTACACCTTC

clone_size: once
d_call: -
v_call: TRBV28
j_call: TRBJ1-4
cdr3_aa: CASSPEQEATNEKLFF
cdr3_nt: TGTGCCAGCAGTCCGGAACAAGAGGCAACTAATGAAAAACTGTTTTTT

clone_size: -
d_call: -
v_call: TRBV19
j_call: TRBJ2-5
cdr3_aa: CASSIDTGEETQYF
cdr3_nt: TGTGCCAGTAGTATTGATACGGGGGAAGAGACCCAGTACTTC

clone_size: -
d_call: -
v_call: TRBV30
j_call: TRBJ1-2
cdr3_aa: CAFPRGPNYGYTF
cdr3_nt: TGTGCCTTCCCCAGGGGTCCTAACTATGGCTACACCTTC

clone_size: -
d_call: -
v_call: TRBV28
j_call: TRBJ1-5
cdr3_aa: CASSMDFNQPQHF
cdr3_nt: TGTGCCAGCAGCATGGACTTTAATCAGCCCCAGCATTTT

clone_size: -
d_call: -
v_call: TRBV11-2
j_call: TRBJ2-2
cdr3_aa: CASSLEYGELFF
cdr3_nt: TGTGCCAGCAGCTTAGAGTACGGGGAGCTGTTTTTT

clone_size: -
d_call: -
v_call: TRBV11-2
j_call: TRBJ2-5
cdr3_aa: CASSLTRDSQETQYF
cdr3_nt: TGTGCCAGCAGCCTAACTAGGGACTCACAAGAGACCCAGTACTTC

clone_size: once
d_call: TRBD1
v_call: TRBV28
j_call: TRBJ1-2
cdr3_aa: CASSFGDRVGHGYTF
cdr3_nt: TGTGCCAGCAGTTTTGGGGACAGGGTAGGTCATGGCTACACCTTC

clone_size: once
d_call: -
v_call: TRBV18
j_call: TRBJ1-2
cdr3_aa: CASSPQEAGRNYGYTF
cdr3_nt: TGTGCCAGCTCACCACAAGAAGCAGGGAGGAACTATGGCTACACCTTC

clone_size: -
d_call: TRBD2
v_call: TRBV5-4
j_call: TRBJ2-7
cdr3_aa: CASSFSGIYEQYF
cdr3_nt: TGTGCCAGCAGCTTTAGCGGGATCTACGAGCAGTACTTC

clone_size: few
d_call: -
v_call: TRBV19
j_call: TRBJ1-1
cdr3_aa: CASKAGNTEAFF
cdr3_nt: TGTGCCAGTAAGGCGGGAAACACTGAAGCTTTCTTT

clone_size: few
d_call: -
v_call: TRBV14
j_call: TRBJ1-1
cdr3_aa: CASSQDLKENTEAFF
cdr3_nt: TGTGCCAGCAGCCAAGATCTCAAAGAGAACACTGAAGCTTTCTTT

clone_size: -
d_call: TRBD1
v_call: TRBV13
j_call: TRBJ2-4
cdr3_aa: CASSLLRQGVHF
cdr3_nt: TGTGCCAGCAGCCTACTAAGACAGGGGGTCCACTTC

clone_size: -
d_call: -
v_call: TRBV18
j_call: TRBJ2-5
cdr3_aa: CASSSLIEETQYF
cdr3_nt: TGTGCCAGCTCTTCGCTCATCGAAGAGACCCAGTACTTC

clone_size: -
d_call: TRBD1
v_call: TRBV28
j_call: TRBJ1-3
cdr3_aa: CASSLPGTGGNTIYF
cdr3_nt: TGTGCCAGCAGCCTTCCCGGGACAGGGGGAAACACCATATATTTT

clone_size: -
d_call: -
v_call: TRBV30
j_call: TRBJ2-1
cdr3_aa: CAWSDGVEPEQFF
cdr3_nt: TGTGCCTGGAGTGATGGGGTAGAACCTGAGCAGTTCTTC

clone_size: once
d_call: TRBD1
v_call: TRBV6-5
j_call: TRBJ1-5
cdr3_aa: CASGDSGFEPQHF
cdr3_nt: TGTGCCAGTGGGGACAGTGGATTTGAGCCCCAGCATTTT

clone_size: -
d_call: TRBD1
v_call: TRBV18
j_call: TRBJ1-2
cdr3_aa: CASSPTTGRDYGYTF
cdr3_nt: TGTGCCAGCTCACCTACGACAGGGAGGGACTATGGCTACACCTTC

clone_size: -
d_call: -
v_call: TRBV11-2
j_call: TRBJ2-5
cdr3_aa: CASSRGEKETQYF
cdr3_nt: TGTGCCAGCAGCCGAGGGGAGAAAGAGACCCAGTACTTC

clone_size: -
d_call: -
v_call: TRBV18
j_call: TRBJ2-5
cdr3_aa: CASSLGTQETQYF
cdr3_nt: TGTGCCAGCTCACTGGGGACTCAAGAGACCCAGTACTTC

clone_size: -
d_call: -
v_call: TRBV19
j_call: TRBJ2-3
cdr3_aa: CASSIGGEDTQYF
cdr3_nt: TGTGCCAGTAGTATAGGTGGGGAGGATACGCAGTATTTT

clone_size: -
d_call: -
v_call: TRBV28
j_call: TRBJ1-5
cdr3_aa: CASSTVGQLSNQPQHF
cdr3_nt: TGTGCCAGCAGTACGGTTGGACAGCTCAGCAATCAGCCCCAGCATTTT

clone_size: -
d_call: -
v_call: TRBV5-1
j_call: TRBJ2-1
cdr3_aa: CASSEQVNYNEQFF
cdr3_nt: TGCGCCAGCAGCGAACAGGTAAATTACAATGAGCAGTTCTTC

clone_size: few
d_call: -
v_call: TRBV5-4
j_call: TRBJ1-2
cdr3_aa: CAGRGLDYGYTF
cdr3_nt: TGTGCCGGACGGGGCTTGGACTATGGCTACACCTTC

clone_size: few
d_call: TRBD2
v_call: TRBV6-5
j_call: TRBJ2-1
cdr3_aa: CASSFAGVNYNEQFF
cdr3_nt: TGTGCCAGCAGTTTCGCGGGGGTTAATTACAATGAGCAGTTCTTC

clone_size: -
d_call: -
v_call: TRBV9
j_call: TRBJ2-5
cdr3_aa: CASSVAGGGETQYF
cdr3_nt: TGTGCCAGCAGCGTAGCTGGAGGGGGAGAGACCCAGTACTTC

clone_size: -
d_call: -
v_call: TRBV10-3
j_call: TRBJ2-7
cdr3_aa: CAISESTAKGIGEQYF
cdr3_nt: TGTGCCATCAGTGAGTCCACAGCGAAAGGTATAGGCGAGCAGTACTTC

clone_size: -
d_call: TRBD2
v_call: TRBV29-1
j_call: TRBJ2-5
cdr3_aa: CSVEGGGLAGVSETQYF
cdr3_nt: TGCAGCGTTGAGGGGGGTGGCCTAGCGGGAGTATCAGAGACCCAGTACTTC

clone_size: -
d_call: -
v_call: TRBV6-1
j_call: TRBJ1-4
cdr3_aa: CASSESWDTNEKLFF
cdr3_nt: TGTGCCAGCAGTGAATCGTGGGACACTAATGAAAAACTGTTTTTT

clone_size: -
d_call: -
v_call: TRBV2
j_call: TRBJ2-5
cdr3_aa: CASSEPVVRTQYF
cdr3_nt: TGTGCCAGCAGTGAACCGGTCGTCCGGACCCAGTACTTC

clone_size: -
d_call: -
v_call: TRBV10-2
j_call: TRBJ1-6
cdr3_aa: CASRVERGNSPLHF
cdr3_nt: TGCGCCAGCAGGGTAGAAAGGGGGAATTCACCCCTCCACTTT

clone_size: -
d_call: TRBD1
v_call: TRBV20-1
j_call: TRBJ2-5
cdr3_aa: CSTGEETQYF
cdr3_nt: TGCAGTACAGGGGAAGAGACCCAGTACTTC

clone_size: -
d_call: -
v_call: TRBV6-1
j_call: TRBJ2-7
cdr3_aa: CASSAHAREQYF
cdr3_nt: TGTGCCAGCAGTGCCCATGCTAGGGAGCAGTACTTC

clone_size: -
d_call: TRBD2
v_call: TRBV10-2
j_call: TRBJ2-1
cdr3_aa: CASQLAGVNNEQFF
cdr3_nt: TGCGCCAGTCAACTAGCGGGAGTAAACAATGAGCAGTTCTTC

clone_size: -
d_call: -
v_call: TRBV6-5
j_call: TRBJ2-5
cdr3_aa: CASSPGPLAQYF
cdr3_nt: TGTGCCAGCAGCCCGGGTCCCTTAGCGCAGTACTTC

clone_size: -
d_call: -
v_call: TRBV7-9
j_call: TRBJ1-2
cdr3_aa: CASSFGDGANYGYTF
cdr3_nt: TGTGCCAGCAGCTTTGGGGATGGAGCTAACTATGGCTACACCTTC

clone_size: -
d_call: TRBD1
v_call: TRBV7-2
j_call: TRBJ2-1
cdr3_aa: CASSLDRVEHNEQFF
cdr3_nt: TGTGCCAGCAGCTTGGACAGGGTCGAGCACAATGAGCAGTTCTTC

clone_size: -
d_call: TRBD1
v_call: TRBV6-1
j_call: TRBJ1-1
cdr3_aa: CASSDSGTGLMNTEAFF
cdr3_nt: TGTGCCAGCAGTGATTCCGGGACAGGGCTAATGAACACTGAAGCTTTCTTT

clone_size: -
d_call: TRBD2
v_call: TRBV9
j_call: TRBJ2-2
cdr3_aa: CASSVADGQRGGTGELFF
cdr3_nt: TGTGCCAGCAGCGTAGCTGACGGGCAGCGGGGGGGCACCGGGGAGCTGTTTTTT

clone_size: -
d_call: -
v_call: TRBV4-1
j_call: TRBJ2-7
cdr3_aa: CASSQPGTQRTEQYF
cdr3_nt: TGCGCCAGCAGCCAACCCGGGACCCAACGGACCGAGCAGTACTTC

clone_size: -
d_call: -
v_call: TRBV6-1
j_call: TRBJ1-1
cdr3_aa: CASSEPGLNAEAFF
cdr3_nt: TGTGCCAGCAGTGAACCAGGACTGAACGCTGAAGCTTTCTTT

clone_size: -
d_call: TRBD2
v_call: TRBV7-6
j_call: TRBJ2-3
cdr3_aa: CASSSSGAIGGTQYF
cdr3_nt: TGTGCCAGCAGCTCTAGCGGGGCCATCGGCGGTACGCAGTATTTT

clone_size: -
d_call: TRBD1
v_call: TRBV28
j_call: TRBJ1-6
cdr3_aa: CASSTWGRGSYNSPLHF
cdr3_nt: TGTGCCAGCAGTACCTGGGGCAGGGGGTCCTATAATTCACCCCTCCACTTT

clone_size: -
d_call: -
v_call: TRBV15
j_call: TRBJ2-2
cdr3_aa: CATSRAGDVTGELFF
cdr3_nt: TGTGCCACCAGCAGAGCAGGGGATGTCACCGGGGAGCTGTTTTTT

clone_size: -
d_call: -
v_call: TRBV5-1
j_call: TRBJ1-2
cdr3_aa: CASSLSPGANYGYTF
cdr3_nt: TGCGCCAGCAGCTTAAGTCCGGGAGCTAACTATGGCTACACCTTC

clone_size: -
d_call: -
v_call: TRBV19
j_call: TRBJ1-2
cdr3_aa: CASKRGFGSSSGYTF
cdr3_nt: TGTGCCAGTAAAAGAGGGTTCGGTAGTTCCTCTGGCTACACCTTC

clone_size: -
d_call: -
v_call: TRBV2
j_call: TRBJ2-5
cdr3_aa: CASRTETQYF
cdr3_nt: TGTGCCAGCAGGACGGAGACCCAGTACTTC

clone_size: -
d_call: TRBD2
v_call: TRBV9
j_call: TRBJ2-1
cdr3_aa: CALSTTSGTLGGRAEQFF
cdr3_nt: TGTGCCTTATCTACGACTAGCGGGACTCTAGGGGGTCGAGCTGAGCAGTTCTTC

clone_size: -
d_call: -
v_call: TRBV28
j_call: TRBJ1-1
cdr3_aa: CASSEQGSNTEAFF
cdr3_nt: TGTGCCAGCAGCGAGCAGGGTTCCAACACTGAAGCTTTCTTT

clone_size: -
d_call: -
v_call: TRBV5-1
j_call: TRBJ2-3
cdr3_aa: CASSLPPPLGQRADTQYF
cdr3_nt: TGCGCCAGCAGCTTGCCCCCCCCATTAGGACAAAGGGCAGATACGCAGTATTTT

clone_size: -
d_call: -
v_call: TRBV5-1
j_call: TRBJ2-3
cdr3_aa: CASSLAVRAGTDTQYF
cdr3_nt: TGCGCCAGCAGCTTGGCCGTGCGGGCGGGCACAGATACGCAGTATTTT

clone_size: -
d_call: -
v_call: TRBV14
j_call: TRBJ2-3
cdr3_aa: CASSFTGMADTQYF
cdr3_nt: TGTGCCAGCAGCTTTACAGGGATGGCAGATACGCAGTATTTT

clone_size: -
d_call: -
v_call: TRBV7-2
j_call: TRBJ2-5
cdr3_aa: CASSSTRGQETQYF
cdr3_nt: TGTGCCAGCAGCTCCACGCGGGGACAAGAGACCCAGTACTTC